This entry describes one TCR beta chain. Trimming took off 2 bases at V and 3 bases at J, with 7 bases between the two ends. CDR3 length equals 13 residues. Germline V gene lookup returns CDR1 KGHSH and CDR2 LQKENI. This table comes from immunoSEQ multiplex PCR, and its TCRdb copy is limited to in-frame clones, with some not included. The repertoire has 200,000 or so clones, around 87% of them found once; the top ten carry roughly 2%. The data are from a study of cytomegalovirus exposure and HLA in healthy donors. Overall study context: The same platform was used for the roughly 120 validation repertoires as for the roughly 660 first-cohort repertoires, as reported in a later analysis.

The chain joins TRBV18 to TRBJ1-2; tentatively, D is TRBD1 (5 bases). The sequenced sample was PBMCs. This clonotype was obtained from a woman younger than 30 in good health and CMV-seropositive. The CDR3 DNA reads TGTGCCAGCTCACCAACAGGCTACTATGGCTACACCTTC. Protein sequence: CASSPTGYYGYTF.